The following is a T cell receptor (beta chain) sequence with its context. The target antigen is unknown. Researchers used 5'RACE with constant-segment primers to make TCR alpha and TCR beta cDNA libraries that carry sample barcodes and UMIs. MiXCR was run by TCRdb on the 5' RACE reads, yielding one entry per CDR3 protein. Of 400,000 to 500,000 distinct CDR3 sequences in the sample, approximately 20% were seen once. This CDR3 has 16 residues. Unmatched junction bases numbered 8, after V lost 1 base and J lost 4 bases. CDR1 is KGHSH, CDR2 LQKENI, per germline. This sample is part of a study of T-cell memory formation after mild COVID-19. Study outcomes and limitations: Certain responding clones were present in pre-infection memory, suggesting participation of cross-reactive memory. Second-wave clones with a day 37 peak had unconfirmed SARS-CoV-2 specificity.

This clonotype was obtained from an adult woman who had mild COVID-19 (a few samples of this study predate the infection). Cell type and time point are not known. The chain couples TRBV18 to TRBJ2-7; 9 bases match TRBD1. Material: PBMCs or a T cell subset sorted from them (not recorded which). CDR3 in amino acids: CASSPRQGDVSYEQYF. The DNA for the CDR3 is TGTGCCAGCTCACCACGACAGGGGGATGTCTCTTACGAGCAGTACTTC. Using reference TRBV18 and TRBJ2-7 for the parts outside the CDR3, the full variable domain is NAGVMQNPRHLVRRRGQEARLRCSPMKGHSHVYWYRQLPEEGLKFMVYLQKENIIDESGMPKERFSAEFPKEGPSILRIQQVVRGDSAAYFCASSPRQGDVSYEQYFGPGTRLTVT.